One sample yielded the 28 T cell receptor beta chains listed below, sequenced in a study of blood T cell repertoires in COVID-19. Only in-frame clones appear in the TCRdb table, and some are missing; sequencing was by immunoSEQ multiplex PCR. The sample shows a few hundred thousand clones, around 88% of them seen only once. Sequences were obtained from peripheral blood. These receptors were collected from a man aged 25-40 years with acute or convalescent COVID-19.

The CDR3 DNA reads as TGTGCCAGCAGTCCTTTAGGAGGGAGGGCCCAGCATTTT. This codes for CASSPLGGRAQHF. The gene calls are TRBV12-3 or TRBV12-4 and TRBJ1-5; D is uncertain. Trimming took 5 bases from V and 11 from J, leaving 16 bases between them. The CDR3 covers 13 residues.

The sample holds one count of this clone. The V and J genes are TRBV6-5 and TRBJ2-1; the match to TRBD2 covers 13 bases. This CDR3 is built from 15 residues. Germline lookup yields CDR1 MNHEY and CDR2 SVGAGI. Unmatched junction bases numbered 2, after V lost 5 bases and J lost 4 bases. CDR3 in DNA: TGTGCCAGCAGTATACTAGCGGGGGGGTACAATGAGCAGTTCTTC. Protein sequence: CASSILAGGYNEQFF.

In regard to this clone: A much larger clone differs from this one at a single base, so this may be a read error. The chain combines TRBV6-4 with TRBJ2-1; 9 positions agree with TRBD1. The CDR3 consists of 15 residues. The J segment lost 8 bases and the V segment lost 5 bases, leaving 10 bases of the junction unmatched. The germline gives CDR1 MRHNA, CDR2 SNTAGT. CDR3 residues: CASSKVGTGIDEQFF. The CDR3 DNA reads as TGTGCCAGCAGTAAAGTCGGGACAGGGATCGATGAGCAGTTCTTC.

The genes are TRBV5-4 and TRBJ2-6, with D perhaps matching TRBD2 (5 bases). The CDR3 has 15 amino acids. Germline V lookup: CDR1 SGHNT, CDR2 YYREEE (reference sequence). The germline V and J ends were trimmed by 0 bases and 3 bases, with 7 bases remaining between them. The CDR3 DNA reads as TGTGCCAGCAGCTTGGATGCGGGTGGGGCCAACGTCCTGACTTTC. Encoded protein: CASSLDAGGANVLTF.

The gene calls are TRBV3-1 (or the pseudogene TRBV3-2) and TRBJ2-1; 7 bases align to TRBD2. The germline gives CDR1 LGHDT, CDR2 YNNKEL (reference sequence). The J segment lost 7 bases and the V segment lost 2 bases, leaving 5 bases of the junction unmatched. This CDR3 spans 14 amino acids. CDR3 nucleotide sequence: TGTGCCAGCAGCCAAAGGATGGGGGGGAATGAGCAGTTCTTC. Translating gives CASSQRMGGNEQFF.

The gene calls are TRBV9 and TRBJ1-1; D might be TRBD1 (6 bases). CDR1 SGDLS and CDR2 YYNGEE come from the germline V gene. The CDR3 runs to 16 residues. V was cut by 4 bases and J by 3 bases, with 19 bases left in between. CDR3 DNA: TGTGCCAGCAGCCCGGGGGGGGCTGGGGGGTACACTGAAGCTTTCTTT. It translates to CASSPGGAGGYTEAFF.

V and J are TRBV18 and TRBJ2-6, with a possible D match to TRBD1 (6 bases). The CDR3 sequence is 18 residues long. Looked up from germline, CDR1 is KGHSH and CDR2 is LQKENI. The V gene lost 5 bases and the J gene lost 0 bases, with 17 bases spanning the gap. The CDR3 region is CASSASRGLVSGANVLTF. CDR3 nucleotides: TGTGCCAGCTCAGCGAGCAGGGGATTGGTCTCTGGGGCCAACGTCCTGACTTTC. The full variable domain, in which reference TRBV18 and TRBJ2-6 provide the parts outside the CDR3, is NAGVMQNPRHLVRRRGQEARLRCSPMKGHSHVYWYRQLPEEGLKFMVYLQKENIIDESGMPKERFSAEFPKEGPSILRIQQVVRGDSAAYFCASSASRGLVSGANVLTFGAGSRLTVL.

The V and J genes are TRBV19 and TRBJ1-2, with D perhaps TRBD1 (6 bases). There are 13 residues in the CDR3. The ends were cut back, 10 bases at V and 4 bases at J, with 16 bases in the middle. Germline assignment: CDR1 LNHDA and CDR2 SQIVND (reference sequence). CDR3 nucleotides: TGTGCCACCGAGGGGGGGACCTCCTATGGCTACACCTTC. The encoded protein is CATEGGTSYGYTF.

The chain is built from TRBV6-5 and TRBJ1-6; D gene ambiguous. Germline loops: CDR1 MNHEY, CDR2 SVGAGI. With 2 bases removed from V and 6 bases from J, the gap between germline ends came to 11 bases. This CDR3 has 15 residues. The CDR3 region has the DNA TGTGCCAGCAGTTACCTTGGCAGATCTAATTCACCCCTCCACTTT. Its translation: CASSYLGRSNSPLHF.

This clone was observed once. The rearrangement joins TRBV6-6 to TRBJ2-3; D is unresolved. Trimming stripped 6 bases from V and 6 bases from J, with 10 bases between. The CDR3 consists of 12 residues. Germline-derived CDR1 and CDR2 are MNHNY and SVGAGI (reference sequence). The CDR3: CASSPTQDTQYF. For the CDR3, the DNA is TGTGCCAGCAGCCCCACCCAGGATACGCAGTATTTT.

V gene TRBV7-9 combines with J gene TRBJ1-2; 8 nucleotides line up with TRBD1. Germline CDR1 SEHNR, CDR2 FQNEAQ (reference sequence). The CDR3 has 15 residues. Trimming took 4 bases from V and 3 from J; bases not matched to a gene: 7. The CDR3 reads CASSSRTGSYYGYTF. The CDR3 region has the DNA TGTGCCAGCAGCTCCAGGACAGGGTCTTACTATGGCTACACCTTC. Variable domain in full (rest from reference TRBV7-9 and TRBJ1-2): DTGVSQNPRHKITKRGQNVTFRCDPISEHNRLYWYRQTLGQGPEFLTYFQNEAQLEKSRLLSDRFSAERPKGSFSTLEIQRTEQGDSAMYLCASSSRTGSYYGYTFGSGTRLTVV.

CDR3 residues: CASSPRDRGLYEQYF. The CDR3 bases are TGTGCCAGTAGTCCGAGGGACAGGGGGCTATACGAGCAGTACTTC. The chain is built from TRBV19 and TRBJ2-7; 12 nucleotides match TRBD1. Germline CDR1 and CDR2: LNHDA and SQIVND (reference sequence). The CDR3 spans 15 residues. Trimming took 5 bases from V and 4 from J; bases not matched to a gene: 6.

The rearrangement joins TRBV28 to TRBJ1-3; 7 nucleotides line up with TRBD1. The V gene end was trimmed by 2 bases and the J gene end by 0 bases; junction bases not matched to a gene: 4. The CDR3 has 16 amino acids. Germline V lookup: CDR1 MDHEN, CDR2 SYDVKM. The CDR3 spells CASSLRGTASGNTIYF. The CDR3 DNA follows: TGTGCCAGCAGTTTACGAGGGACAGCCTCTGGAAACACCATATATTTT.

This chain joins TRBV19 and TRBJ1-1, with a tentative D call TRBD1 (6 bases). Looked up from germline, CDR1 is LNHDA and CDR2 is SQIVND (reference sequence). Trimming took 1 base from V and 3 from J, leaving 9 bases between them. The CDR3 length is 14 residues. CDR3 protein: CASSIGRGYTEAFF. The CDR3, as DNA: TGTGCCAGTAGTATAGGCAGGGGATACACTGAAGCTTTCTTT.

The gene calls are TRBV7-3 and TRBJ1-2, with 7 bases matching TRBD1. The CDR3 loop spans 13 amino acids. The germline V gene encodes CDR1 SGHTA and CDR2 FQGTGA. The J segment lost 8 bases and the V segment lost 1 base, leaving 4 bases of the junction unmatched. The DNA of the CDR3 is TGTGCCAGCAGCTTAAGACAGGGTTGGGGCTACACCTTC. Translated: CASSLRQGWGYTF.

The CDR3 nucleotides read TGTGCCAGCAGCTTCGGGGTTCCAGATACGCAGTATTTT. Protein product: CASSFGVPDTQYF. This rearrangement joins TRBV11-1 to TRBJ2-3; perhaps TRBD2 as D (5 bases). CDR1 and CDR2 (germline): SGHAT, FQDESV (reference sequence). The CDR3 is 13 amino acids. The V gene lost 3 bases and the J gene lost 4 bases, with 8 bases spanning the gap.

This clone was recorded once. This rearrangement joins TRBV28 to TRBJ1-1, with 7 bases matching TRBD1. With 2 bases clipped from V and 5 bases from J, the junction kept 5 bases outside the gene matches. The CDR3 is 14 residues long. In germline, CDR1 is MDHEN, CDR2 SYDVKM. The CDR3 loop reads CASSLQQGTTEAFF. The DNA of the CDR3 is TGTGCCAGCAGTTTACAACAGGGGACTACTGAAGCTTTCTTT.

With regard to this clone: Other nucleotide sequences in the sample specify the same CDR3. V usage is TRBV12-3 or TRBV12-4 and J usage is TRBJ1-1; 10 bases are a match to TRBD1. The CDR3 runs to 13 residues. The junction had 3 bases not matched to a gene; V was cut back by 6 bases and J by 5 bases. As DNA, the CDR3 is TGTGCCAGCAGCACGGACAGGGGGACTGAAGCTTTCTTT. Protein sequence: CASSTDRGTEAFF.

The chain has TRBV24-1 and TRBJ2-1; 8 bases are shared with TRBD1. CDR1 KGHDR and CDR2 SFDVKD come from the germline V gene. J gave up 4 bases and V 3 bases, and 4 bases lay outside the gene matches. The CDR3 has 15 residues. The CDR3 spells CATSDPGTGYNEQFF. CDR3 DNA sequence: TGTGCCACCAGTGATCCCGGGACAGGATACAATGAGCAGTTCTTC.

The V and J genes are TRBV28 and TRBJ2-7; 14 bases fit TRBD2. The CDR3 runs to 18 residues. The V segment lost 3 bases and the J segment 2 bases; nucleotides outside the gene matches: 9. Germline V CDR1 and CDR2: MDHEN, SYDVKM. This CDR3 reads CASSLRLAGGVWTYEQYF. CDR3 coding DNA: TGTGCCAGCAGTTTGCGACTAGCGGGAGGGGTATGGACCTACGAGCAGTACTTC.

V gene TRBV5-4 combines with J gene TRBJ2-5; D is perhaps TRBD1 (6 bases). V was pared by 7 bases and J by 2 bases, with 9 bases between. Per the germline V gene, CDR1 is SGHNT and CDR2 is YYREEE (reference sequence). This CDR3 comprises 12 residues. CDR3 nucleotide sequence: TGTGCCAGCCAGGGGCTTCAAGAGACCCAGTACTTC. Its protein product is CASQGLQETQYF.

The rearrangement joins TRBV7-9 to TRBJ2-7; weak D call: TRBD1 (5 bases). V was shortened by 5 bases and J by 0 bases, with 11 bases between the two germline ends. CDR3 length: 14 amino acids. Germline CDR1 reads SEHNR; CDR2 reads FQNEAQ (reference sequence). CDR3 region: CASSQTASSYEQYF. The CDR3 DNA reads as TGTGCCAGCAGCCAGACAGCGAGCTCCTACGAGCAGTACTTC.

In the case of this clone: The junction departs from the called germline gene at one end, perhaps through a read error. The chain combines TRBV5-1 with TRBJ2-7; 9 bases match TRBD1. This CDR3 contains 16 residues. Per the germline V gene, CDR1 is SGHRS and CDR2 is YFSETQ. CDR3 in DNA: TGCGCCAGCAGGATTATGCCGGGACAGGGATCCTTCGAGCAGTACTTC. It encodes CASRIMPGQGSFEQYF.

This clone was seen once. The gene calls are TRBV6-5 and TRBJ2-1; 7 nucleotides agree with TRBD2. V lost 2 bases to trimming and J lost 9 bases; unmatched junction nucleotides: 7. Germline V gene sequence: CDR1 MNHEY, CDR2 SVGAGI. The CDR3 consists of 14 residues. CDR3 sequence reads: CASSYLGGGSEQFF. The CDR3 coding sequence is TGTGCCAGCAGTTACCTAGGTGGCGGGAGTGAGCAGTTCTTC.

This chain connects TRBV11-2 to TRBJ2-3; D uncertain. V lost 0 bases and J 4 bases, leaving 8 bases between the germline ends. This CDR3 spans 14 amino acids. CDR1 is SGHAT, CDR2 FQNNGV, per germline. In nucleotides, the CDR3 is TGTGCCAGCAGCTTAGATCACCAGGCAGATACGCAGTATTTT. Its protein is CASSLDHQADTQYF. Drawing the rest from reference TRBV11-2 and TRBJ2-3, the complete variable domain is EAGVAQSPRYKIIEKRQSVAFWCNPISGHATLYWYQQILGQGPKLLIQFQNNGVVDDSQLPKDRFSAERLKGVDSTLKIQPAKLEDSAVYLCASSLDHQADTQYFGPGTRLTVL.

This clone was seen just once. The chain has TRBV19 and TRBJ1-1; D is perhaps TRBD1 (6 bases). The CDR3 is 15 residues long. The germline V gene has CDR1 LNHDA and CDR2 SQIVND (reference sequence). V was cut by 5 bases and J by 0 bases, with 13 bases left in between. The DNA for the CDR3 is TGTGCCAGTAGTCCATGGACAGTTTTGAACACTGAAGCTTTCTTT. Amino acid sequence: CASSPWTVLNTEAFF.

The chain uses TRBV18 and TRBJ1-2; D unclear. V was shortened by 3 bases and J by 3 bases, with 8 bases between the two germline ends. Germline CDR1 and CDR2: KGHSH and LQKENI. This CDR3 spans 13 amino acids. The chain's CDR3 is CASSPDQDYGYTF. The CDR3 DNA is TGTGCCAGCTCACCCGACCAGGACTATGGCTACACCTTC.

The V and J genes are TRBV4-1 and TRBJ2-7; no firm D call. Deletions cut 0 bases from V and 3 bases from J, with 6 bases between. The V gene's germline CDR1 is MGHRA and CDR2 YSYEKL. The CDR3 contains 13 residues. CDR3 protein: CASSQDRFYEQYF. DNA for the CDR3: TGCGCCAGCAGCCAAGACCGGTTCTACGAGCAGTACTTC.